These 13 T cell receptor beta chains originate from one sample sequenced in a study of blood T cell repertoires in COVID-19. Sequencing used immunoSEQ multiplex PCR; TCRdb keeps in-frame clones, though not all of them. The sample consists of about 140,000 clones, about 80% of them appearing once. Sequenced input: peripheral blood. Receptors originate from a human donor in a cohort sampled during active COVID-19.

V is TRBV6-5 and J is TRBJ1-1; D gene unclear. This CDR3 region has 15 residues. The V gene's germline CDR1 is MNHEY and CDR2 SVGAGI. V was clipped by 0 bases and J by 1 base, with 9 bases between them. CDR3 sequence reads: CASSYSSRANTEAFF. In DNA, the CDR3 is TGTGCCAGCAGTTACTCATCGCGAGCGAACACTGAAGCTTTCTTT.

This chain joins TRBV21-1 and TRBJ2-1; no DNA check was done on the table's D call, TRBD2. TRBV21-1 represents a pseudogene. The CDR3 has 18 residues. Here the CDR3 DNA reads TGTGCCAGCAGCAAAGGTTGGGTAAGCGTCAAAGTGTACAATGAGCAGTTCTTC. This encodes CASSKGWVSVKVYNEQFF.

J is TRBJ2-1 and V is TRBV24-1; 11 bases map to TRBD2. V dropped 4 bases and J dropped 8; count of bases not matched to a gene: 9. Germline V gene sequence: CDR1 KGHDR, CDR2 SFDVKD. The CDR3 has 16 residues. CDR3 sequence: CATSEHTSGRRDEQFF. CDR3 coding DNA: TGTGCCACCAGTGAGCATACTAGCGGGAGACGGGATGAGCAGTTCTTC.

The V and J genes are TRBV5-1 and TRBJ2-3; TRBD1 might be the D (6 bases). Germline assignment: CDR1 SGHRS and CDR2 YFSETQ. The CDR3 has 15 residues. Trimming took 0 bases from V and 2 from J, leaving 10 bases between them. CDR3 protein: CASSLAGQLTDTQYF. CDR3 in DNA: TGCGCCAGCAGCTTGGCCGGACAGCTCACAGATACGCAGTATTTT.

The CDR3 sequence: CASSQDTSGDYNEQFF. The CDR3 DNA reads as TGTGCCAGCAGCCAAGACACTAGCGGGGATTACAATGAGCAGTTCTTC. The J gene is TRBJ2-1, the V gene TRBV4-2; 10 bases fit TRBD2. The CDR3 is 16 amino acids. Trimming removed 0 bases from V and 4 bases from J; junction bases left unmatched: 3. Germline V lookup: CDR1 LGHNA, CDR2 YNFKEQ.

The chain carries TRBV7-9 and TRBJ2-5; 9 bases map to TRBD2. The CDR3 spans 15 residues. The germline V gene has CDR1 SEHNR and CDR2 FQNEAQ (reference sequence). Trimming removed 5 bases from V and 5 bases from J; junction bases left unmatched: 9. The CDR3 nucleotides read TGTGCCAGCAGCCCTTGGGCGGGAGGGGTCGAGACCCAGTACTTC. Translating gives CASSPWAGGVETQYF.

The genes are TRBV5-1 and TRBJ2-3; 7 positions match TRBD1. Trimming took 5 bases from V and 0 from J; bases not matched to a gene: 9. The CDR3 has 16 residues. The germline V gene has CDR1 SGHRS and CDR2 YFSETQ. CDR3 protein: CASRGQAGFSTDTQYF. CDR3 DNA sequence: TGCGCCAGCAGAGGACAGGCAGGGTTTAGCACAGATACGCAGTATTTT.

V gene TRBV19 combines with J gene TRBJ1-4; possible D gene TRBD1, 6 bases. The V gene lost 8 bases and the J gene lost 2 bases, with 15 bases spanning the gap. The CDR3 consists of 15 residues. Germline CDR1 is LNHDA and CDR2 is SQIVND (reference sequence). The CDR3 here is CASRPRGATNEKLFF. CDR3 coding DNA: TGTGCCAGTCGTCCCAGGGGAGCTACTAATGAAAAACTGTTTTTT.

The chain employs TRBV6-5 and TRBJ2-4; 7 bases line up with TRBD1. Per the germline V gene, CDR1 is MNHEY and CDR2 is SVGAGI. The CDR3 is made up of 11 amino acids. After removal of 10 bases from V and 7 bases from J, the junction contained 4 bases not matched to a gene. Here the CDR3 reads CATKDRNIQYF. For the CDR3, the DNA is TGTGCCACCAAGGACAGGAACATTCAGTACTTC.

The CDR3 reads CASSYGQSNTEAFF. CDR3 in DNA: TGTGCCAGCAGCTACGGACAGTCGAACACTGAAGCTTTCTTT. The chain carries TRBV6-5 and TRBJ1-1; possibly TRBD1 for D (6 bases). V lost 6 bases to trimming and J lost 1 base, with 12 bases between them. This CDR3 region has 14 residues. Germline V gene lookup returns CDR1 MNHEY and CDR2 SVGAGI.

The CDR3 DNA reads TGTGCCAGCAGCGAGCAGACTAGCCAAAGTCAGTTCTTC. It encodes CASSEQTSQSQFF. The rearrangement links TRBV9 to TRBJ2-1, with 7 nucleotides matching TRBD2. The CDR3 is 13 residues long. The trim removed 3 bases at V and 13 bases at J, leaving 10 bases unmatched. Per germline, CDR1 SGDLS and CDR2 YYNGEE.

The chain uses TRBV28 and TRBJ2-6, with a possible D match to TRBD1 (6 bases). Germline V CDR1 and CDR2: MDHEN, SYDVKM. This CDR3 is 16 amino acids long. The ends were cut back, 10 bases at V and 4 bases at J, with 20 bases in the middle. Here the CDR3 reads CAIADFTGLGANVLTF. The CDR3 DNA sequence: TGTGCCATCGCCGACTTCACAGGGCTCGGGGCCAACGTCCTGACTTTC.

CDR3 sequence (DNA): TGTGCCAGCAGCAACCAACAGCTCCGCCAGGATTCACCCCTCCACTTT. It is translated as CASSNQQLRQDSPLHF. The chain uses TRBV5-5 and TRBJ1-6; D ambiguous. With 4 bases removed from V and 8 bases from J, the gap between germline ends came to 19 bases. The CDR3 extends over 16 amino acids. Germline CDR1 reads SGHKS; CDR2 reads YYEKEE (reference sequence).